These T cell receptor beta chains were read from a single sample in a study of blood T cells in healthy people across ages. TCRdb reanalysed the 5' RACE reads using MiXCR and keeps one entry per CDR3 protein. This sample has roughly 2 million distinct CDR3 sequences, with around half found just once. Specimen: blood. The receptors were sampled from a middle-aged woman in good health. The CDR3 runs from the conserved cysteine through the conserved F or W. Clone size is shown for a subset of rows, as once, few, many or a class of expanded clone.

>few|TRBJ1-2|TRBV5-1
CASSSGGRNLNYGYTF
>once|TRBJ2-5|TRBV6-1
CASTGVTQETQYF
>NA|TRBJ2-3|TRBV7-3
CASSLTSAADTQYF
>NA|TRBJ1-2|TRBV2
CASSGGAGNYGYTF
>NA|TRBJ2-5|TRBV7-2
CASSFTDTPQETRYF
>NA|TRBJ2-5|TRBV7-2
CASSMTSGGYQETQYF
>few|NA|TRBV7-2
CASSTYGGLAGKETQYF
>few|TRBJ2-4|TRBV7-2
CASSLAVNIEAKNIQYF
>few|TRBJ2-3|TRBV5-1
CASSSPVSMDTQYF
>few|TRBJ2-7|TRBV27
CASSRTGIGYEQYF
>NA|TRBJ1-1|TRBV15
CATSRAGQGHTEAFF
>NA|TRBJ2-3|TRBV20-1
CSAPRSGSTDTQYF
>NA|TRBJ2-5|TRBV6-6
CASSQGTSGSEQYF
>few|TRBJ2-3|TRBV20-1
CSAIPARTSTDTQYF
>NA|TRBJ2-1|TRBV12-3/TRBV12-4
CASSPPGLGQGEQFF
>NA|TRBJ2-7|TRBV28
CASSFGTGRNYEQYF
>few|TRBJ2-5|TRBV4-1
CASSQGQRGDQYF
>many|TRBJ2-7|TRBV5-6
CASSLGTGFYEQYF